The rows below give T cell receptor beta chains drawn from one sample of a study of T cell repertoires in cytomegalovirus infection. Via MiXCR, TCRdb re-called the reads, giving one row per CDR3 protein. The repertoire holds roughly 720,000 distinct CDR3 sequences, with roughly 35% as singletons. What was sequenced was PBMCs. The receptors were gathered from a human donor in good health (CMV status not recorded). Some clones in this sample may be carry-over from other donors' samples. CDR3s include the opening cysteine and the closing phenylalanine or tryptophan. The D gene is left open where the match is weak. Size is stated for part of the rows, as once, few or many counts, or as a class when the clone is expanded.

D,V,J,size,CDR3,DNA
TRBD1,TRBV20-1,TRBJ2-7,.,CSARDRTGGAYEQYF,TGCAGTGCTAGAGATCGGACAGGGGGGGCCTACGAGCAGTACTTC
.,TRBV7-9,TRBJ2-3,.,CASSSGLIPSTDTQYF,TGTGCCAGCAGCTCAGGGTTGATTCCTAGCACAGATACGCAGTATTTT
.,TRBV29-1,TRBJ2-3,.,CSVEGGAGDTQYF,TGCAGCGTTGAAGGCGGGGCTGGGGATACGCAGTATTTT
.,TRBV28,TRBJ1-2,.,CASSSYGGGYGYTF,TGTGCCAGCAGTTCCTATGGGGGGGGCTATGGCTACACCTTC
.,TRBV28,TRBJ1-6,many,CASSLAGIDSPLHF,TGTGCCAGCAGTTTGGCTGGGATTGATTCACCCCTCCACTTT
.,TRBV28,TRBJ1-2,.,CASSPPGRDGYTF,TGTGCCAGCAGTCCCCCCGGGAGGGATGGCTACACCTTC
TRBD2,TRBV7-8,TRBJ2-1,.,CASRVAGGPINEQFF,TGTGCCAGCAGGGTAGCGGGAGGGCCAATCAATGAGCAGTTCTTC
TRBD1,TRBV28,TRBJ1-1,.,CASSWDRGPNTEDFF,TGTGCCAGCAGTTGGGACAGGGGGCCCAACACTGAAGATTTCTTT
.,TRBV7-2,TRBJ2-1,many,CASSLASGGDKSSYNEQFF,TGTGCCAGCAGCTTAGCGAGCGGAGGGGATAAAAGCTCCTACAATGAGCAGTTCTTC
.,TRBV29-1,TRBJ2-2,.,CSVRARTGTGELFF,TGCAGCGTTCGCGCCCGGACTGGGACCGGGGAGCTGTTTTTT
.,TRBV19,TRBJ2-7,.,CASSNYVALALYEQYF,TGTGCCAGTAGTAATTACGTCGCGTTGGCGCTTTACGAGCAGTACTTC
.,TRBV5-1,TRBJ1-5,many,CASSLDSYSNQPQHF,TGTGCCAGCAGCTTAGACAGTTATAGCAATCAGCCCCAGCATTTT
TRBD1,TRBV7-8,TRBJ1-1,many,CASSPDRAEAFF,TGTGCCAGCAGCCCGGACAGGGCTGAAGCTTTCTTT
TRBD2,TRBV7-3,TRBJ2-7,once,CASRLAGGSKPYEQYF,TGTGCCAGCAGACTAGCGGGGGGATCAAAACCCTACGAGCAGTACTTC
.,TRBV6-8,TRBJ2-7,.,CASSPNPVQVTPLGEQYF,TGTGCCAGCAGCCCTAACCCCGTACAGGTCACCCCCTTGGGGGAGCAGTACTTC
.,TRBV19,TRBJ2-2,few,CASTPPGWYTGELFF,TGTGCCAGTACCCCCCCGGGATGGTACACCGGGGAGCTGTTTTTT
.,TRBV20-1,TRBJ2-1,few,CSARGGHASEEQFF,TGCAGTGCTAGGGGGGGTCACGCTTCCGAGGAGCAGTTCTTC
.,TRBV7-3,TRBJ2-5,few,CASSLSLGIWETQYF,TGTGCCAGCAGCTTAAGTCTAGGCATATGGGAGACCCAGTACTTC
TRBD1,TRBV12-3/TRBV12-4,TRBJ1-3,many,CASRSDRGHSGNTIYF,TGTGCCAGCAGATCTGACAGGGGGCACTCTGGAAACACCATATATTTT
.,TRBV12-3/TRBV12-4,TRBJ2-4,.,CASSLGGIVAKNIQYF,TGTGCCAGCAGTTTAGGGGGGATCGTAGCCAAAAACATTCAGTACTTC
.,TRBV25-1,TRBJ1-2,few,CASSEYGKGYTF,TGTGCCAGCAGTGAATATGGAAAGGGCTACACCTTC
TRBD1,TRBV4-1,TRBJ1-5,few,CASSQVQGRELEPQHF,TGCGCCAGCAGCCAAGTACAGGGGCGGGAACTCGAGCCCCAGCATTTT
TRBD1,TRBV29-1,TRBJ2-6,.,CSVPTEGAQGANVLTF,TGCAGCGTCCCCACCGAGGGGGCGCAAGGGGCCAACGTCCTGACTTTC
.,TRBV7-6,TRBJ1-4,.,CASSLDLAKLFF,TGTGCCAGCAGCTTAGACCTCGCAAAACTGTTTTTT
.,TRBV7-2,TRBJ2-1,many,CASSYTTGPYNEQFF,TGTGCCAGCAGCTACACCACGGGACCATACAATGAGCAGTTCTTC
.,TRBV12-3/TRBV12-4,TRBJ1-2,few,CAIIRAERNGYTF,TGTGCCATCATTAGGGCGGAGAGGAATGGCTACACCTTC
TRBD1,TRBV7-2,TRBJ2-5,many,CASSTRQGRGETQYF,TGTGCCAGCAGCACGCGACAGGGAAGGGGAGAGACCCAGTACTTC
.,TRBV6-1,TRBJ1-5,.,CASSEGGRNQPQHF,TGTGCCAGCAGTGAAGGAGGCCGCAATCAGCCCCAGCATTTT
.,TRBV6-2/TRBV6-3,TRBJ2-7,.,CASSSSGASRYEQYF,TGTGCCAGCAGTTCTTCAGGGGCCTCGAGGTACGAGCAGTACTTC